The T cell receptor (beta chain) described here comes from a study of lymphopenia after photon versus proton radiotherapy. Study-level points and caveats: A bigger post-nadir fall in TCR diversity correlated inversely with survival time in deceased patients. Photon-treated patients lost naive T cells and TCR diversity; proton-treated stayed stable. After lymphocyte nadir, photon-treated repertoires showed oligoclonal expansion, especially CD8+ Temra.

The method was immunoSEQ multiplex PCR; TCRdb's version includes in-frame clones alone and lacks a portion of them. The sample carries 75,000 to 95,000 clones, around 82% recorded once. Deletions cut 5 bases from V and 1 base from J, with 16 bases between. The CDR3 contains 16 residues. Per the germline V gene, CDR1 is LNHDA and CDR2 is SQIVND (reference sequence). In regard to this clone: Its antigen is still unknown.

The rearrangement joins TRBV19 to TRBJ2-3; either TRBD1 or TRBD2 may supply D (5 bases each). The sample was peripheral blood, taken from a patient treated with proton-based radiotherapy. The sequence was obtained from a man aged 55 to 70 with pancreatic cancer. The chain's CDR3 is CASSSQLRGGTDTQYF. The CDR3 DNA sequence: TGTGCCAGTAGTTCCCAACTTAGAGGGGGCACAGATACGCAGTATTTT.